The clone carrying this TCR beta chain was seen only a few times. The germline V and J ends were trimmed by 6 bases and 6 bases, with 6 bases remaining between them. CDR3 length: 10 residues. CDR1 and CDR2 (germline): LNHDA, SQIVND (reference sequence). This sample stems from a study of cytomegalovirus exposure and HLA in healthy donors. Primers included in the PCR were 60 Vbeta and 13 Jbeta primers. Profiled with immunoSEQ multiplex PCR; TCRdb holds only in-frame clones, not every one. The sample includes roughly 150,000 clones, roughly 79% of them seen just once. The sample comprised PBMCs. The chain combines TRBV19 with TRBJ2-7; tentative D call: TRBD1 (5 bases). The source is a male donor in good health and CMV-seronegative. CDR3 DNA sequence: TGTGCCAGTAGAGGGGCCGAGCAGTACTTC. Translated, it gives CASRGAEQYF.